Given below is one TCR beta chain in context. With 3 bases removed from V and 5 bases from J, the gap between germline ends came to 15 bases. This CDR3 contains 14 residues. Germline CDR1 SGHRS, CDR2 YFSETQ. This entry is derived from a study of blood T cell repertoires in COVID-19. Study processing details: Cell counts per sample came from amplifying reference gene primers. Some clones are missing from TCRdb's copy, which holds only in-frame ones; the method was immunoSEQ multiplex PCR. V, J and clone size reflect that table, while D and trimming were determined from the DNA. The sample has 150,000 to 200,000 clones; just over 85% are singletons.

The sequence derives from a man aged 55 to 69 with acute or convalescent COVID-19. The chain carries TRBV5-1 and TRBJ2-7, with D possibly matching TRBD2 (5 bases). The sample taken for sequencing was peripheral blood. For the CDR3, the DNA is TGCGCCAGCAGCTCAGTTCTGGAGGCGAACGAGCAGTACTTC. Translation gives CASSSVLEANEQYF.